The text below deals with one T cell receptor beta chain. These data are taken from a study of blood T cell repertoires in COVID-19. Some clones are missing from TCRdb's copy, which holds only in-frame ones; the method was immunoSEQ multiplex PCR. This sample yields 35,000 to 45,000 clones, of which over 75% are seen a single time; more than 2% belongs to the top ten. This CDR3 region has 15 residues. V shed 4 bases, J shed 2 bases, and the junction held 8 bases outside the gene matches. Germline CDR1 LGHDT, CDR2 YNNKEL (reference sequence). The V call is TRBV3-1 (or the pseudogene TRBV3-2), the J call TRBJ2-7; 7 bases line up with TRBD2. The sample consisted of peripheral blood. This TCR came from a human donor in a cohort sampled during active COVID-19. The CDR3 DNA follows: TGTGCCAGCAGCCCTCCCATCCGGGGGGCCTACGAGCAGTACTTC. Its translation is CASSPPIRGAYEQYF.